A selection of T cell receptor beta chains follows, all from one sample in a study of PD-1 blockade in classical Hodgkin lymphoma. Assay: immunoSEQ multiplex PCR; the TCRdb copy retains only in-frame clones and omits some. The sample lists around 45,000 clones, almost 90% occurring once. The sample was peripheral blood mononuclear cells (PBMCs), taken at baseline. All receptors derive from a human donor with classical Hodgkin lymphoma. Both conserved end residues are part of each CDR3. Each record gives: D gene, J gene, clone size, V gene, CDR3 protein, CDR3 DNA. The D gene is left open where the match is weak. For some rows the clone size is stated as once, few or many, or as a class when expanded; others skip it.

TRBD2	TRBJ2-3	once	TRBV4-3	CASSQGLGTSGEFTDTQYF	TGCGCCAGCAGCCAAGGGCTGGGGACTAGCGGGGAGTTCACAGATACGCAGTATTTT
TRBD2	TRBJ2-2	few	TRBV15	CATSRGLAGTNTGELFF	TGTGCCACCAGCAGAGGACTAGCGGGGACAAACACCGGGGAGCTGTTTTTT
-	TRBJ2-7	-	TRBV6-5	CASSYSRGGIEQYF	TGTGCCAGCAGTTACTCCAGGGGAGGCATCGAGCAGTACTTC
-	TRBJ2-3	-	TRBV10-3	CAIRGSTDTQYF	TGTGCCATCAGGGGCAGCACAGATACGCAGTATTTT
-	TRBJ2-1	-	TRBV7-9	CASSLGGAANEQFF	TGTGCCAGCAGCTTAGGCGGGGCGGCCAATGAGCAGTTCTTC
TRBD1	TRBJ1-2	-	TRBV5-4	CASSPGQASYGYTF	TGTGCCAGCAGCCCCGGACAGGCAAGCTATGGCTACACCTTC
TRBD2	TRBJ2-7	once	TRBV5-1	CASSFPGGYEQYF	TGCGCCAGCAGCTTCCCGGGGGGCTACGAGCAGTACTTC
-	TRBJ2-2	once	TRBV27	CASSAGTSGTGELFF	TGTGCCAGCAGTGCAGGGACCTCCGGCACCGGGGAGCTGTTTTTT
TRBD1	TRBJ1-3	-	TRBV5-1	CASSTGTGAVRPGNTIYF	TGCGCCAGCAGTACCGGGACAGGGGCAGTTCGCCCTGGAAACACCATATATTTT
TRBD2	TRBJ2-7	-	TRBV6-6	CASSYPSSGSSYEQYF	TGTGCCAGCAGTTACCCTTCTAGCGGGAGCTCCTACGAGCAGTACTTC
TRBD2	TRBJ2-7	-	TRBV2	CASTGLAVSSYEQYF	TGTGCCAGCACGGGACTAGCGGTAAGCTCCTACGAGCAGTACTTC
-	TRBJ1-6	few	TRBV27	CASRAGTNSPLHF	TGTGCCAGCAGAGCAGGTACTAATTCACCCCTCCACTTT
-	TRBJ2-3	-	TRBV4-2	CASSQELRQGLNTDTQYF	TGTGCCAGCAGCCAAGAATTAAGGCAGGGGCTCAACACAGATACGCAGTATTTT
TRBD1	TRBJ2-3	-	TRBV5-8	CASSTGQRGTDTQYF	TGTGCCAGCAGCACGGGACAGAGGGGCACAGATACGCAGTATTTT
TRBD1	TRBJ1-5	-	TRBV23-1	CASSQSGGDRGNQPQHF	TGCGCCAGCAGTCAATCGGGCGGGGACAGGGGCAATCAGCCCCAGCATTTT
TRBD1	TRBJ1-3	-	TRBV5-6	CASSSTGGPGNTIYF	TGTGCCAGCAGCTCCACAGGGGGCCCTGGAAACACCATATATTTT
-	TRBJ2-1	medium-sized	TRBV7-9	CASSGGGAGGEQFF	TGTGCCAGCAGCGGCGGGGGCGCGGGCGGTGAGCAGTTCTTC
-	TRBJ2-1	-	TRBV7-3	CASSLRRYNEQFF	TGTGCCAGCAGCCTCAGACGCTACAATGAGCAGTTCTTC
TRBD1	TRBJ2-7	-	TRBV6-6	CASSLIRGPYEQYF	TGTGCCAGCAGTTTAATCAGGGGGCCCTACGAGCAGTACTTC
TRBD2	TRBJ2-7	-	TRBV11-2	CASSLGSGLAVNYEQYF	TGTGCCAGCAGCTTAGGATCCGGGCTAGCGGTTAACTACGAGCAGTACTTC
-	TRBJ2-5	-	TRBV13	CASSLKGGGRETQYF	TGTGCCAGCAGCTTAAAGGGAGGGGGCCGGGAGACCCAGTACTTC
-	TRBJ1-6	-	TRBV19	CASSIDSGPHSPLHF	TGTGCCAGTAGTATAGATTCCGGGCCACATTCACCCCTCCACTTT
-	TRBJ1-1	-	TRBV19	CASSMLWRLRKGNTEAFF	TGTGCCAGTAGTATGCTTTGGAGGCTCAGAAAGGGGAACACTGAAGCTTTCTTT
TRBD2	TRBJ2-2	-	TRBV29-1	CSVAPRGRGNTNTGELFF	TGCAGCGTTGCCCCACGTGGGCGGGGGAACACGAACACCGGGGAGCTGTTTTTT
TRBD1	TRBJ2-2	-	TRBV7-9	CASSPDRGVTGELFF	TGTGCCAGCAGCCCCGACAGGGGGGTCACCGGGGAGCTGTTTTTT
TRBD1	TRBJ1-6	-	TRBV28	CATCTGGYNSPLHF	TGTGCCACCTGTACAGGGGGCTATAATTCACCCCTCCACTTT
TRBD1	TRBJ1-2	few	TRBV6-5	CASSYSAGTGDGYTF	TGTGCCAGCAGTTACTCTGCCGGGACAGGGGACGGCTACACCTTC
-	TRBJ1-1	few	TRBV2	CASRLGQGFTEAFF	TGTGCCAGCAGGTTGGGGCAGGGCTTCACTGAAGCTTTCTTT
TRBD2	TRBJ2-7	-	TRBV27	CASSLLGLAGAPYEQYF	TGTGCCAGCAGTTTATTGGGACTAGCGGGAGCACCCTACGAGCAGTACTTC
TRBD2	TRBJ2-7	-	TRBV6-1	CASSEGLAGVYEQYF	TGTGCCAGCAGTGAGGGGCTAGCGGGAGTCTACGAGCAGTACTTC
-	TRBJ2-7	-	TRBV25-1	CASSDSYEQYF	TGTGCCAGCAGTGATTCCTACGAGCAGTACTTC
-	TRBJ2-3	-	TRBV27	CARVATQYF	TGTGCCAGGGTAGCTACGCAGTATTTT
-	TRBJ1-1	-	TRBV5-1	CASSLRGMNTEAFF	TGCGCCAGCAGCTTAAGGGGCATGAACACTGAAGCTTTCTTT
-	TRBJ1-2	-	TRBV7-8	CASRPQGLFGYTF	TGTGCCAGCAGACCACAGGGTCTCTTTGGCTACACCTTC
TRBD2	TRBJ2-5	-	TRBV25-1	CASSELAGVGETQYF	TGTGCCAGCAGTGAACTAGCGGGAGTGGGGGAGACCCAGTACTTC
-	TRBJ2-1	-	TRBV2	CASSEGWGYEQFF	TGTGCCAGCAGTGAGGGATGGGGCTATGAGCAGTTCTTC
TRBD1	TRBJ2-7	-	TRBV28	CASRYGDRSYEQYF	TGTGCCAGCAGATACGGGGACAGATCCTACGAGCAGTACTTC
-	TRBJ2-1	-	TRBV27	CASSLGASSYNEQFF	TGTGCCAGCAGTTTAGGAGCCTCCTCCTACAATGAGCAGTTCTTC
-	TRBJ2-5	-	TRBV19	CASSDGVLQETQYF	TGTGCCAGTAGTGACGGTGTACTCCAAGAGACCCAGTACTTC
-	TRBJ2-7	-	TRBV6-5	CASSYGLKGNYEQYF	TGTGCCAGCAGTTACGGGTTGAAGGGAAACTACGAGCAGTACTTC
-	TRBJ1-2	-	TRBV14	CASSLTIQGSGYTF	TGTGCCAGCAGCCTAACTATTCAGGGAAGTGGCTACACCTTC
-	TRBJ1-1	-	TRBV2	CASSGGLTDNTEAFF	TGTGCCAGCAGTGGAGGTTTAACTGATAACACTGAAGCTTTCTTT
TRBD1	TRBJ2-2	once	TRBV19	CASKAPEQGETGELFF	TGTGCCAGTAAAGCGCCGGAACAGGGGGAGACCGGGGAGCTGTTTTTT
TRBD2	TRBJ2-1	-	TRBV11-2	CASSSPAGRNEQFF	TGTGCCAGCAGCTCACCAGCGGGAAGAAATGAGCAGTTCTTC
-	TRBJ2-4	once	TRBV11-2	CASSLGRGKNIQYF	TGTGCCAGCAGCTTAGGGAGGGGGAAAAACATTCAGTACTTC
-	TRBJ2-2	-	TRBV9	CASSVNRERNTGELFF	TGTGCCAGCAGCGTAAACAGGGAGAGAAACACCGGGGAGCTGTTTTTT
-	TRBJ2-7	-	TRBV29-1	CSVWGSYEQYF	TGCAGCGTCTGGGGCTCCTACGAGCAGTACTTC
-	TRBJ1-1	-	TRBV5-4	CASSNGALGRNTEAFF	TGTGCCAGCAGCAACGGGGCTTTGGGACGGAACACTGAAGCTTTCTTT
-	TRBJ1-5	-	TRBV10-3	CAIKESGPNQPQHF	TGTGCCATCAAAGAGTCCGGACCGAATCAGCCCCAGCATTTT
TRBD2	TRBJ2-2	-	TRBV5-4	CASSVGLANTGELFF	TGTGCCAGCAGCGTGGGACTAGCGAACACCGGGGAGCTGTTTTTT
TRBD2	TRBJ2-3	once	TRBV4-1	CASSQQGLAKDTQYF	TGCGCCAGCAGCCAACAGGGACTAGCGAAAGATACGCAGTATTTT
TRBD2	TRBJ2-1	-	TRBV28	CASAGQKHTSGRARHNEQFF	TGTGCCAGCGCGGGACAGAAACATACTAGCGGGAGGGCCCGGCACAATGAGCAGTTCTTC